This passage covers 23 T cell receptor beta chains from one sample sequenced in a study of blood T cell repertoires in COVID-19. Profiled with immunoSEQ multiplex PCR; TCRdb holds only in-frame clones, not every one. The sample lists some 91,000 clones, approximately 80% occurring once. The sample taken for sequencing was peripheral blood. These receptors were obtained from a man aged 70-80 years with acute or convalescent COVID-19.

The chain links TRBV19 to TRBJ1-4, with a weak D call TRBD1 (6 bases). This CDR3 comprises 16 residues. Per germline, CDR1 LNHDA and CDR2 SQIVND (reference sequence). V was pared by 6 bases and J by 0 bases, with 14 bases between. CDR3 loop: CASSKRDTATNEKLFF. The CDR3, as DNA: TGTGCCAGTAGCAAAAGGGACACCGCAACTAATGAAAAACTGTTTTTT.

The chain uses TRBV28 and TRBJ1-1; D might be TRBD1 (6 bases). CDR3 size: 15 residues. CDR1 and CDR2 from the germline V gene are MDHEN and SYDVKM. Between the trimmed V and J ends, which lost 4 bases and 2 bases, there was a span of 14 bases. This CDR3 reads CASSYRTALNTEAFF. CDR3 coding DNA: TGTGCCAGCAGTTACCGGACAGCCCTTAACACTGAAGCTTTCTTT.

This rearrangement joins TRBV9 to TRBJ1-1, with a tentative D call TRBD1 (5 bases). The CDR3 is 12 amino acids. With 6 bases removed from V and 9 bases from J, the gap between germline ends came to 15 bases. CDR1 is SGDLS and CDR2 is YYNGEE in the germline V gene. The CDR3 DNA reads TGTGCCAGCACCTCCGGGGGGGGTAAAGCTTTCTTT. Translating it yields CASTSGGGKAFF.

V usage is TRBV2 and J usage is TRBJ2-7, with 7 nucleotides matching TRBD2. The CDR3 spans 18 residues. V lost 1 base, J lost 4 bases, and 16 bases stayed unmatched. CDR1 SNHLY and CDR2 FYNNEI come from the germline V gene. The CDR3: CASSEGIPGRAYAYEQYF. The CDR3 nucleotides are TGTGCCAGCAGTGAAGGTATTCCGGGGAGGGCTTACGCTTACGAGCAGTACTTC. The full variable domain, completed using reference TRBV2 and TRBJ2-7, is EPEVTQTPSHQVTQMGQEVILRCVPISNHLYFYWYRQILGQKVEFLVSFYNNEISEKSEIFDDQFSVERPDGSNFTLKIRSTKLEDSAMYFCASSEGIPGRAYAYEQYFGPGTRLTVT.

V usage is TRBV6-1 and J usage is TRBJ2-7; 9 positions match TRBD2. The germline gives CDR1 MNHNS, CDR2 SASEGT. V trimming: 2 bases; J trimming: 0 bases; junction bases outside the gene matches: 5. The CDR3 spans 16 residues. The CDR3 nucleotides read TGTGCCAGCAGTGAACGGAGCGGGAGGCGCTCCTACGAGCAGTACTTC. This gives the protein CASSERSGRRSYEQYF.

This clone was found a few times. The V gene is TRBV18, the J gene TRBJ1-1; 9 nucleotides line up with TRBD1. In germline, CDR1 is KGHSH, CDR2 LQKENI. V was pared by 3 bases and J by 3 bases, with 5 bases of the junction left unmatched. The CDR3 runs 15 residues. DNA of the CDR3: TGTGCCAGCTCACCTACGGGACAGGGTTACACTGAAGCTTTCTTT. It yields the protein CASSPTGQGYTEAFF.

CDR3 sequence: CASGTPGLAGETDTQYF. The CDR3 DNA reads as TGTGCCAGCGGCACCCCGGGGCTAGCGGGAGAGACAGATACGCAGTATTTT. The chain employs TRBV27 and TRBJ2-3; 10 nucleotides align to TRBD2. J was trimmed by 3 bases and V by 8 bases; bases with no gene match: 14. Germline CDR1 MNHEY, CDR2 SMNVEV (reference sequence). The CDR3 runs 17 residues.

The gene calls are TRBV19 and TRBJ1-1; D is ambiguous. Germline V gene lookup returns CDR1 LNHDA and CDR2 SQIVND (reference sequence). V was clipped by 1 base and J by 2 bases, with 14 bases between them. This CDR3 has 16 residues. The CDR3 reads CASSIVPVRPNTEAFF. The CDR3 region has the DNA TGTGCCAGTAGTATAGTTCCGGTGAGGCCCAACACTGAAGCTTTCTTT.

This clone was counted a few times. CDR3 sequence (DNA): TGCGCCAGCAGCTTGGGATACCGGGGAGTAGACGGGGATCAGCCCCAGCATTTT. This sequence encodes CASSLGYRGVDGDQPQHF. V usage is TRBV5-1 and J usage is TRBJ1-5; no firm D call. With 0 bases removed from V and 5 bases from J, the gap between germline ends came to 21 bases. Germline V gene lookup returns CDR1 SGHRS and CDR2 YFSETQ. This CDR3 is 18 amino acids long.

The chain uses TRBV24-1 and TRBJ2-2, with D maybe TRBD1 (6 bases). The germline V and J ends were trimmed by 4 bases and 7 bases, with 15 bases remaining between them. The V gene's germline CDR1 is KGHDR and CDR2 SFDVKD. This CDR3 has 15 residues. CDR3 region: CATSDQQGWFGELFF. CDR3 DNA: TGTGCCACCAGTGACCAACAGGGTTGGTTCGGGGAGCTGTTTTTT.

As DNA, the CDR3 is TGTGCCAGCAGGGGACAGGGACACTATGGCTACACCTTC. Translated, it gives CASRGQGHYGYTF. This chain connects TRBV2 to TRBJ1-2, with 9 bases aligning to TRBD1. V gave up 6 bases and J gave up 3 bases; unmatched junction bases: 2. This CDR3 is built from 13 residues. CDR1 and CDR2 (germline): SNHLY, FYNNEI.

The rearrangement joins TRBV7-2 to TRBJ2-5; D ambiguous. CDR3 length equals 15 residues. Germline values: CDR1 SGHTA, CDR2 FQGNSA. Trimming removed 1 base at V and 1 base at J, with 10 bases between. CDR3 loop: CASSLVGSLQETQYF. For the CDR3, the DNA is TGTGCCAGCAGCTTAGTGGGCTCACTCCAAGAGACCCAGTACTTC.

The genes are TRBV7-6 and TRBJ1-5, with D possibly being TRBD1 (5 bases). V shed 1 base and J shed 4 bases, with 11 bases lying between them. From germline, CDR1 is SGHVS and CDR2 FNYEAQ. The CDR3 runs 15 residues. CDR3 in DNA: TGTGCCAGCAGCTTAGACGCAGGGCGAAATCAGCCCCAGCATTTT. It specifies CASSLDAGRNQPQHF.

The rearrangement joins TRBV9 to TRBJ1-2; 8 bases match TRBD1. V shed 4 bases and J 0 bases; nucleotides not matched to a gene: 5. This CDR3 has 15 amino acids. The germline V gene has CDR1 SGDLS and CDR2 YYNGEE. CDR3 DNA sequence: TGTGCCAGCAGCCCGAGACAGGGGTCTAACTATGGCTACACCTTC. This gives the protein CASSPRQGSNYGYTF.

The chain joins TRBV3-1 (or the pseudogene TRBV3-2) to TRBJ2-5; 9 bases are shared with TRBD2. With V trimmed by 2 bases and J by 4 bases, 2 bases remained unmatched. The germline V gene encodes CDR1 LGHDT and CDR2 YNNKEL (reference sequence). The CDR3 is 14 residues long. CDR3 nucleotides: TGTGCCAGCAGCCAACGGGGACTAGCAGAGACCCAGTACTTC. This encodes CASSQRGLAETQYF.

CDR3 nucleotide sequence: TGTGCCAGCAGTCGGCTAGCGGGGGGGCAAGAGACCCAGTACTTC. This gives the protein CASSRLAGGQETQYF. The chain is built from TRBV6-4 and TRBJ2-5, with TRBD2 matching over 12 bases. Germline V CDR1 and CDR2: MRHNA, SNTAGT. V shed 5 bases, J shed 2 bases, and the junction held 3 bases outside the gene matches. This CDR3 contains 15 residues.

CDR3 DNA sequence: TGTGCCAGCAGTCCTAGCGGGAGCTACGAGCAGTACTTC. This encodes CASSPSGSYEQYF. The chain joins TRBV11-2 to TRBJ2-7; 10 bases map to TRBD2. CDR1 SGHAT and CDR2 FQNNGV come from the germline V gene. The junction had 2 bases not matched to a gene; V was cut back by 6 bases and J by 3 bases. CDR3 size: 13 residues. Supplemented by reference TRBV11-2 and TRBJ2-7, the full variable domain reads EAGVAQSPRYKIIEKRQSVAFWCNPISGHATLYWYQQILGQGPKLLIQFQNNGVVDDSQLPKDRFSAERLKGVDSTLKIQPAKLEDSAVYLCASSPSGSYEQYFGPGTRLTVT.

This chain uses TRBV7-8 with TRBJ2-3, with 9 bases lining up with TRBD2. The CDR3 sequence is 13 residues long. Germline lookup yields CDR1 SGHVS and CDR2 FQNEAQ. After removal of 7 bases from V and 1 base from J, the junction contained 0 bases not matched to a gene. As DNA, the CDR3 is TGTGCCAGCATAGCGGGGGGCACAGATACGCAGTATTTT. This sequence encodes CASIAGGTDTQYF.

The CDR3: CASSYQTGDGNQPQHF. The CDR3 nucleotides are TGTGCCAGCAGTTACCAGACAGGGGACGGCAATCAGCCCCAGCATTTT. The chain uses TRBV6-5 and TRBJ1-5; 8 bases match TRBD1. This CDR3 region has 16 residues. The junction had 5 bases not matched to a gene; V was cut back by 2 bases and J by 2 bases. From germline, CDR1 is MNHEY and CDR2 SVGAGI.

This clone was picked up many times. The V call is TRBV7-9, the J call TRBJ1-1; 8 bases agree with TRBD1. Germline lookup yields CDR1 SEHNR and CDR2 FQNEAQ (reference sequence). Unmatched junction bases numbered 4, after V lost 4 bases and J lost 6 bases. This CDR3 has 13 residues. CDR3 sequence (DNA): TGTGCCAGCAGCTCGACAGGGGTTGCTGAAGCTTTCTTT. Residues: CASSSTGVAEAFF.

This sequence joins TRBV5-1 and TRBJ1-6, with D hard to call. The V gene lost 0 bases and the J gene lost 6 bases, with 10 bases spanning the gap. This CDR3 spans 15 amino acids. Germline V gene data show CDR1 as SGHRS and CDR2 as YFSETQ. In DNA, the CDR3 is TGCGCCAGCAGCTTGGGGCCCTTATCTAATTCACCCCTCCACTTT. This codes for CASSLGPLSNSPLHF. Full variable domain (remainder filled in from reference TRBV5-1 and TRBJ1-6): KAGVTQTPRYLIKTRGQQVTLSCSPISGHRSVSWYQQTPGQGLQFLFEYFSETQRNKGNFPGRFSGRQFSNSRSEMNVSTLELGDSALYLCASSLGPLSNSPLHFGNGTRLTVT.

This clone was recorded once. V and J are TRBV5-6 and TRBJ2-3, with 9 bases aligning to TRBD2. Germline lookup yields CDR1 SGHDT and CDR2 YYEEEE. Trimming at V came to 1 base and at J to 2 bases, leaving 8 bases not matched to a gene. The CDR3 has 17 residues. The CDR3 loop reads CASSLRLAGRVTDTQYF. CDR3 nucleotides: TGTGCCAGCAGCTTGCGGCTAGCGGGGAGGGTCACAGATACGCAGTATTTT.

This clone was seen only a few times. The rearrangement uses TRBV7-9 and TRBJ1-2; 10 bases are a match to TRBD1. Germline lookup yields CDR1 SEHNR and CDR2 FQNEAQ (reference sequence). The CDR3 loop spans 16 amino acids. The V segment lost 5 bases and the J segment 4 bases; nucleotides outside the gene matches: 10. In DNA, the CDR3 is TGTGCCAGCAGCGGGACAGGGGCCGAATCTCCCTATGGCTACACCTTC. Translation gives CASSGTGAESPYGYTF.